The rows below give T cell receptor beta chains drawn from one sample of a study of T cells in Graves' hyperthyroidism and ophthalmopathy. TCRdb called the multiplex PCR reads again in MiXCR, with one record for every CDR3 protein. Of about 480,000 distinct CDR3 sequences in the sample, around 14% were seen once. Material: blood. These receptor sequences come from a woman under 30 with Graves' hyperthyroidism. CDR3s include the opening cysteine and the closing phenylalanine or tryptophan. D genes are given only for firm matches. The size field is filled for only some rows; it gives once, few, many or a size class.

CASSVVAQTGVPTEAFF	TGTGCCAGCAGCGTAGTTGCCCAAACAGGGGTTCCCACTGAAGCTTTCTTT	-	TRBD1	TRBJ1-1	TRBV9
CASSTTQGTEAFF	TGTGCCAGCAGCACCACCCAGGGAACTGAAGCTTTCTTT	many	-	TRBJ1-1	TRBV12-3/TRBV12-4
CASSLGDRGGYNEQFF	TGCGCCAGCAGCTTGGGGGACAGGGGGGGCTACAATGAGCAGTTCTTC	many	TRBD1	TRBJ2-1	TRBV5-1
CASTDPNTGELFF	TGTGCCAGCACGGATCCTAACACCGGGGAGCTGTTTTTT	many	-	TRBJ2-2	TRBV2
CASSTTPVYEQYF	TGTGCCAGTAGCACTACTCCGGTCTACGAGCAGTACTTC	few	-	TRBJ2-7	TRBV19
CASSPPGTRRMNTEAFF	TGTGCCAGCTCACCACCAGGGACCCGGAGGATGAACACTGAAGCTTTCTTT	many	-	TRBJ1-1	TRBV18
CASSLTGDFGYTF	TGTGCCAGCAGCTTGACGGGGGATTTTGGCTACACCTTC	-	-	TRBJ1-2	TRBV7-9
CASSFGRNTGELFF	TGTGCCAGCAGTTTTGGGCGGAACACCGGGGAGCTGTTTTTT	many	-	TRBJ2-2	TRBV12-3/TRBV12-4
CASSQDILGNNEQFF	TGTGCCAGCAGCCAAGACATCCTAGGAAACAATGAGCAGTTCTTC	many	-	TRBJ2-1	TRBV3-1
CSVRGGFAEAFF	TGCAGCGTGAGAGGAGGTTTCGCTGAAGCTTTCTTT	many	-	TRBJ1-1	TRBV29-1
CASSQEGGTTNEKLFF	TGTGCCAGCAGCCAAGAAGGCGGAACAACTAATGAAAAACTGTTTTTT	few	-	TRBJ1-4	TRBV4-2
CASGLAGGPLEQYF	TGTGCCAGCGGTTTAGCGGGAGGGCCCCTCGAGCAGTACTTC	-	TRBD2	TRBJ2-7	TRBV27
CASSPIGQLNSPLHF	TGTGCCAGCAGCCCCATAGGACAGCTAAATTCACCCCTCCACTTT	once	-	TRBJ1-6	TRBV28
CASSHNAGTGDEKLFF	TGTGCCAGCAGCCACAACGCCGGGACAGGGGACGAAAAACTGTTTTTT	many	TRBD1	TRBJ1-4	TRBV2
CASTASVGLEFF	TGTGCCAGCACTGCCAGCGTTGGTCTGGAGTTCTTC	many	-	TRBJ2-1	TRBV6-1
CASSEWWTGGVETQYF	TGTGCCAGCAGTGAATGGTGGACAGGGGGCGTCGAGACCCAGTACTTC	many	TRBD1	TRBJ2-5	TRBV25-1
CASSSVIGQTQYF	TGCGCCAGCAGCTCAGTAATTGGGCAGACCCAGTACTTC	few	-	TRBJ2-5	TRBV5-1
CASSIEGSTEAFF	TGTGCCAGTAGTATCGAGGGATCCACTGAAGCTTTCTTT	few	-	TRBJ1-1	TRBV19
CASRRGLAGEDYTDTQYF	TGTGCCAGCAGACGGGGACTAGCGGGAGAGGACTACACAGATACGCAGTATTTT	few	TRBD2	TRBJ2-3	TRBV7-6
CANSDTDTQYF	TGTGCCAACAGCGATACAGATACGCAGTATTTT	-	-	TRBJ2-3	TRBV9
CASNKGVGQPQHF	TGTGCCAGTAACAAGGGGGTTGGCCAGCCCCAGCATTTT	many	-	TRBJ1-5	TRBV19
CASRLGVRNQPQHF	TGTGCCAGTAGGCTGGGGGTCCGTAATCAGCCCCAGCATTTT	-	-	TRBJ1-5	TRBV19
CASSWGQVNTGELFF	TGTGCCAGCAGCTGGGGACAGGTCAACACCGGGGAGCTGTTTTTT	-	TRBD1	TRBJ2-2	TRBV5-4
CASSDGDTHNEQFF	TGCGCCAGCAGTGATGGGGACACCCACAATGAGCAGTTCTTC	many	-	TRBJ2-1	TRBV10-1
CASSHIRAHSYNEQFF	TGCGCCAGCAGCCATATACGGGCCCACTCCTACAATGAGCAGTTCTTC	few	-	TRBJ2-1	TRBV4-1
CASSRSPGSNTGELFF	TGCGCCAGCAGCCGGAGCCCCGGGAGCAACACCGGGGAGCTGTTTTTT	many	-	TRBJ2-2	TRBV5-1
CASSPSTKQYF	TGTGCCAGCAGTCCATCTACGAAGCAGTACTTC	-	-	TRBJ2-7	TRBV6-1
CASSLRATYNEQFF	TGTGCCAGCAGTTTAAGGGCCACCTACAATGAGCAGTTCTTC	many	-	TRBJ2-1	TRBV27
CATSDNRGTGHYGYTF	TGTGCCACCAGTGACAACCGCGGGACAGGACACTATGGCTACACCTTC	many	TRBD1	TRBJ1-2	TRBV24-1
CASSFTGPGNTEAFF	TGCGCCAGCAGCTTCACCGGGCCAGGGAACACTGAAGCTTTCTTT	many	-	TRBJ1-1	TRBV5-1
CASSFLSEAFF	TGTGCCAGCAGCTTCCTAAGTGAAGCTTTCTTT	-	-	TRBJ1-1	TRBV7-9
CASSAPGLSGNTGELFF	TGTGCCAGCAGCGCGCCGGGACTGAGTGGGAACACCGGGGAGCTGTTTTTT	many	-	TRBJ2-2	TRBV6-1
CASSLSPRTGYGYTF	TGTGCCAGCAGCTTATCCCCCCGGACAGGGTATGGCTACACCTTC	many	TRBD1	TRBJ1-2	TRBV27
CASSLNRALNEKLFF	TGTGCCAGCAGTTTGAACAGGGCGCTGAATGAAAAACTGTTTTTT	many	-	TRBJ1-4	TRBV12-3/TRBV12-4
CASSNPRGRLAGDAETDTQYF	TGTGCCAGCAGCAACCCCAGGGGGCGGTTAGCGGGAGATGCGGAGACAGATACGCAGTATTTT	-	-	TRBJ2-3	TRBV7-9
CSARDQRQAEYSPLHF	TGCAGTGCTAGAGATCAGAGGCAGGCGGAGTATTCACCCCTCCACTTT	many	-	TRBJ1-6	TRBV20-1
CASSLSGQGETQYF	TGCGCCAGCAGCTTGTCGGGACAGGGCGAGACCCAGTACTTC	-	TRBD1	TRBJ2-5	TRBV7-9
CASSYFAGTSTDTQYF	TGTGCCAGCAGTTACTTTGCGGGAACTAGCACAGATACGCAGTATTTT	-	-	TRBJ2-3	TRBV6-6
CASKTRGTQNHQPQHF	TGTGCCAGTAAAACCCGAGGGACACAAAATCATCAGCCCCAGCATTTT	many	-	TRBJ1-5	TRBV19
CSAMVTGQGVWSNQPQHF	TGCAGTGCTATGGTTACGGGACAGGGGGTTTGGAGCAATCAGCCCCAGCATTTT	many	TRBD1	TRBJ1-5	TRBV20-1
CASIEGGNTGELFF	TGCGCCAGCATCGAGGGAGGAAACACCGGGGAGCTGTTTTTT	-	-	TRBJ2-2	TRBV5-1
CASSRTSFTFSAGNTIYF	TGTGCCAGCAGCCGGACCTCCTTCACCTTCTCAGCGGGAAACACCATATATTTT	many	-	TRBJ1-3	TRBV11-1
CASRGLAGGNTGELFF	TGCGCCAGCAGAGGACTAGCGGGAGGGAACACCGGGGAGCTGTTTTTT	-	TRBD2	TRBJ2-2	TRBV10-2
CASSSVGTQETQYF	TGTGCCAGCAGTTCAGTTGGGACTCAAGAGACCCAGTACTTC	many	-	TRBJ2-5	TRBV27
CASSLGNGRGDEQFF	TGTGCCAGCAGCTTAGGTAACGGGAGGGGAGATGAGCAGTTCTTC	many	TRBD2	TRBJ2-1	TRBV11-3
CASSLTTPGGTDTQYF	TGTGCCAGCAGCTTGACTACGCCGGGAGGGACAGATACGCAGTATTTT	many	TRBD2	TRBJ2-3	TRBV11-2
CASSSGLAGLETQYF	TGTGCCAGCAGTTCGGGACTAGCGGGTCTCGAGACCCAGTACTTC	many	TRBD2	TRBJ2-5	TRBV28
CASHIGGLAGDSGANVLTF	TGTGCCAGTCATATCGGGGGACTAGCGGGGGACTCTGGGGCCAACGTCCTGACTTTC	few	TRBD2	TRBJ2-6	TRBV6-1
CATSGPGQGRHGYTF	TGTGCCACCAGTGGTCCGGGACAGGGACGTCATGGCTACACCTTC	few	TRBD1	TRBJ1-2	TRBV24-1
CASSPFIYPTSGRVKSYNEQFF	TGTGCCAGCAGCCCATTCATCTATCCAACTAGCGGGAGGGTGAAATCCTACAATGAGCAGTTCTTC	-	TRBD2	TRBJ2-1	TRBV6-1
CASSPQPGQTNTGELFF	TGTGCCAGCAGCCCACAACCGGGACAGACGAACACCGGGGAGCTGTTTTTT	many	TRBD1	TRBJ2-2	TRBV6-1
CASSIGALAGETQYF	TGTGCCAGTAGTATAGGCGCACTAGCGGGAGAGACCCAGTACTTC	many	TRBD2	TRBJ2-5	TRBV19
CATSRAPGEFYNEQFF	TGTGCCACCAGCAGAGCCCCGGGGGAATTCTACAATGAGCAGTTCTTC	many	-	TRBJ2-1	TRBV15
CSARETGLAGGEQFF	TGCAGTGCTAGAGAGACGGGACTAGCGGGTGGTGAGCAGTTCTTC	many	TRBD2	TRBJ2-1	TRBV20-1
CASSSTSGYEQYF	TGTGCCAGCAGTTCTACTAGCGGGTACGAGCAGTACTTC	once	TRBD2	TRBJ2-7	TRBV2
CASSSPRTGVGEQYF	TGTGCCAGCAGTTCCCCCCGGACAGGGGTTGGCGAGCAGTACTTC	many	TRBD1	TRBJ2-7	TRBV6-5
CASSEAGSYSNQPQHF	TGTGCCAGCAGTGAAGCAGGGAGCTATAGCAATCAGCCCCAGCATTTT	many	-	TRBJ1-5	TRBV6-1
CASSFLVLEETQYF	TGTGCCAGCAGCTTCCTGGTCCTAGAAGAGACCCAGTACTTC	many	-	TRBJ2-5	TRBV7-9
CASTYRSGANVLTF	TGTGCCAGCACCTACCGCTCTGGGGCCAACGTCCTGACTTTC	many	-	TRBJ2-6	TRBV6-1
CASTKGQVNTEAFF	TGTGCCAGTACCAAGGGACAGGTGAACACTGAAGCTTTCTTT	many	TRBD1	TRBJ1-1	TRBV19